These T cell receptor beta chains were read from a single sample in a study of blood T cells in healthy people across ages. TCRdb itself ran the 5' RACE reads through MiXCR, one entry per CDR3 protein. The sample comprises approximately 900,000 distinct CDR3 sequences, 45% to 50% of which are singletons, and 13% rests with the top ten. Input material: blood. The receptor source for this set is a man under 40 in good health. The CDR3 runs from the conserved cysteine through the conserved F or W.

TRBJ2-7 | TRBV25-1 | CASSHTSGGSYNEQYF
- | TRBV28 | CASRDRGSRYEQYF
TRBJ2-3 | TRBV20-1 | CSAVPGLGRDTQYF
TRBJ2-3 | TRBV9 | CASSVPSVRTDTQYF
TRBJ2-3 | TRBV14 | CASSFRQERTDTQYF
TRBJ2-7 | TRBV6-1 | CASRNTGREQYF
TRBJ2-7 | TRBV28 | CASSSSNLYEQYF
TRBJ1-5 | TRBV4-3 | CASSQDGSDYQPQHF
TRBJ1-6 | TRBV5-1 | CASSPGEGLSYNSPLHF
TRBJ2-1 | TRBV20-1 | CSARSPGQGANEQFF
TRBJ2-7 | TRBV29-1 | CSVVRRGNYEQYF
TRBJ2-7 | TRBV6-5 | CASSPRDRPGMAQQYF
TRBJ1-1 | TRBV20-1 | CSAATGLTTEAFF
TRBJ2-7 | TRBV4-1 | CASSQDPQSMIYGQYF
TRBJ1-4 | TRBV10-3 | CAISEGTGQGEKLFF
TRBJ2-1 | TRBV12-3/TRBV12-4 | CASSLWGPSSYNEQFF
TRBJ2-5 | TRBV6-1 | CASRVRGETQYF
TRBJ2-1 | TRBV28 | CASSPFRSGGTFSYNEQFF
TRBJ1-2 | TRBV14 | CASSQDWQGTIHGYTF
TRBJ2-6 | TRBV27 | CASSRGFSGANVLTF
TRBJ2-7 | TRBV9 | CASGQSSYEQYF
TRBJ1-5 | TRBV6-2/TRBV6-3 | CASTGQPYQPQHF
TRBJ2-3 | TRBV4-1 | CASSQAGTDTDTQYF
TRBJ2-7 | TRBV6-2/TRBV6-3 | CASSATNLLYEQYF
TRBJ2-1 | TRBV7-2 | CASSMSGTGSRETQFF
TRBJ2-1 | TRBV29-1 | CRAAGRSYNEQFF
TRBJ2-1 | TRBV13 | CASSQRSGNEQFF